This is a list of T cell receptor beta chains from one sample in a study of response to subunit inactivated influenza vaccine. TCRdb re-analysed the RT-PCR reads in MiXCR, keeping a single row per CDR3 protein. The sample lists about 520,000 distinct CDR3 sequences, 7.2% occurring once. This specimen consisted of PBMCs from blood, obtained around 25 months after vaccination. The receptors derive from a man aged 45 to 75 who received an inactivated influenza vaccine. The CDR3 runs from the conserved cysteine through the conserved F or W. D genes are given only for firm matches. Not all rows give a size; the values are once, few, many and, for expanded clones, a class.

j_gene,abundance,d_gene,v_gene,CDR3aa,CDR3nt
TRBJ1-1,few,NA,TRBV12-3/TRBV12-4,CASSLLITEAFF,TGTGCCAGCAGTCTCCTAATCACTGAAGCTTTCTTT
TRBJ2-5,few,TRBD1,TRBV18,CASSTRDRGHQETQYF,TGTGCCAGCTCAACTCGGGACAGGGGTCACCAAGAGACCCAGTACTTC
TRBJ1-3,many,TRBD1,TRBV7-2,CASSFGTGPGNTIYF,TGTGCCAGCAGCTTTGGGACAGGCCCTGGAAACACCATATATTTT
TRBJ1-5,many,NA,TRBV15,CATSFTLIRQPQHF,TGTGCCACCAGCTTTACTTTGATTCGTCAGCCCCAGCATTTT
TRBJ2-5,few,TRBD2,TRBV20-1,CSASGLAGGQETQYF,TGCAGTGCTAGTGGGCTAGCGGGAGGCCAAGAGACCCAGTACTTC
TRBJ2-7,few,NA,TRBV6-2/TRBV6-3,CASSYGGAGTVGEQYF,TGTGCCAGCAGTTACGGGGGGGCCGGGACGGTGGGCGAGCAGTACTTC
TRBJ1-2,NA,NA,TRBV9,CASSVGFGNYGYTF,TGTGCCAGCAGCGTAGGTTTCGGAAACTATGGCTACACCTTC
TRBJ1-2,many,TRBD1,TRBV24-1,CATSEPNRGRESYTF,TGTGCCACCAGTGAGCCTAACAGGGGACGAGAGAGCTACACCTTC
TRBJ1-2,few,TRBD1,TRBV12-3/TRBV12-4,CASSIGQGNYGYTF,TGTGCCAGCAGCATCGGACAGGGGAACTATGGCTACACCTTC
TRBJ1-1,NA,NA,TRBV15,CATSTLGGLNTEAFF,TGTGCCACCAGCACCCTGGGGGGGCTGAACACTGAAGCTTTCTTT
TRBJ1-2,many,TRBD1,TRBV12-3/TRBV12-4,CASSLGQGVDGYTF,TGTGCCAGCAGTTTGGGACAGGGGGTGGATGGCTACACCTTC
TRBJ1-3,few,NA,TRBV6-1,CASSEARSYRNTIYF,TGTGCCAGCAGTGAAGCCCGGTCTTATCGAAACACCATATATTTT
TRBJ2-3,few,TRBD2,TRBV7-8,CASSLALVAGGFTDTQYF,TGTGCCAGCAGCTTAGCGTTGGTAGCGGGGGGCTTCACAGATACGCAGTATTTT
TRBJ2-5,few,NA,TRBV28,CASMWAGIGDKETQYF,TGTGCCAGCATGTGGGCGGGAATAGGAGACAAAGAGACCCAGTACTTC
TRBJ2-3,few,NA,TRBV29-1,CSVMPADTQYF,TGCAGCGTTATGCCCGCAGATACGCAGTATTTT
TRBJ1-6,few,NA,TRBV15,CATSSGTGNSPLHF,TGTGCCACCAGCAGCGGGACCGGGAATTCACCCCTCCACTTT
TRBJ2-1,few,NA,TRBV7-2,CASSLERSGGQFF,TGTGCCAGCAGCTTAGAACGGTCTGGAGGGCAGTTCTTC
TRBJ2-3,NA,TRBD2,TRBV20-1,CSAVSGAITDTQYF,TGCAGTGCTGTCAGCGGGGCGATCACAGATACGCAGTATTTT
TRBJ2-6,few,TRBD1,TRBV11-1,CASSSSRDRLKLGTGANVLTF,TGTGCCAGCAGCTCTAGCCGGGACAGGCTCAAACTAGGTACTGGGGCCAACGTCCTGACTTTC
TRBJ2-3,medium-sized,TRBD2,TRBV12-3/TRBV12-4,CASSSTSGGATDTQYF,TGTGCCAGCAGTTCCACTAGCGGGGGGGCGACAGATACGCAGTATTTT
TRBJ2-3,NA,NA,TRBV6-2/TRBV6-3,CASRHPRDTQYF,TGTGCCAGCAGGCACCCCCGGGATACGCAGTATTTT
TRBJ2-1,many,TRBD2,TRBV5-1,CASSTSGGTYNEQFF,TGCGCCAGCAGCACTAGCGGGGGGACGTACAATGAGCAGTTCTTC
TRBJ1-5,NA,NA,TRBV20-1,CSARDSKNQPQHF,TGCAGTGCTAGAGATTCGAAAAATCAGCCCCAGCATTTT
TRBJ2-2,few,NA,TRBV9,CASSPLGADTGELFF,TGTGCCAGCAGCCCTCTGGGGGCAGACACCGGGGAGCTGTTTTTT
TRBJ2-5,many,TRBD2,TRBV10-3,CASRPELAGGHQETQYF,TGTGCCTCCCGACCCGAACTAGCGGGGGGGCACCAAGAGACCCAGTACTTC
TRBJ2-2,NA,TRBD1,TRBV14,CASSQGTGPHRELFF,TGTGCCAGCAGCCAAGGGACAGGACCTCACCGGGAGCTGTTTTTT
TRBJ2-1,few,NA,TRBV20-1,CSARDQVRVSSYNEQFF,TGCAGTGCTAGAGATCAAGTTCGGGTTAGCTCCTACAATGAGCAGTTCTTC
TRBJ2-1,NA,TRBD2,TRBV4-1,CASSQDRLAGLRDEQFF,TGCGCCAGCAGCCAAGATAGACTAGCGGGATTACGGGATGAGCAGTTCTTC
TRBJ2-1,NA,NA,TRBV6-5,CASSYKGTGHWFF,TGTGCCAGCAGTTACAAGGGGACGGGACATTGGTTCTTC
TRBJ2-2,many,NA,TRBV12-3/TRBV12-4,CASRRTPGELFF,TGTGCCAGCAGACGTACTCCCGGGGAGCTGTTTTTT
TRBJ2-7,NA,NA,TRBV15,CATSRDPKRSYEQYF,TGTGCCACCAGCAGAGACCCCAAGAGATCCTACGAGCAGTACTTC
TRBJ1-1,few,NA,TRBV10-2,CASWMALNTEAFF,TGCGCCAGCTGGATGGCCCTGAACACTGAAGCTTTCTTT
TRBJ2-3,few,NA,TRBV20-1,CSARSSSGTDTQYF,TGCAGTGCTAGAAGTTCTAGCGGCACAGATACGCAGTATTTT
TRBJ2-3,few,TRBD2,TRBV5-1,CASRMGTSGSTDTQYF,TGCGCCAGCAGAATGGGAACTAGCGGCAGCACAGATACGCAGTATTTT
TRBJ2-5,NA,NA,TRBV3-1,CASSQLGNRETQYF,TGTGCCAGCAGCCAACTGGGGAACCGGGAGACCCAGTACTTC
TRBJ2-2,few,NA,TRBV20-1,CSARDGGYTGELFF,TGCAGTGCTAGAGACGGGGGTTACACCGGGGAGCTGTTTTTT
TRBJ2-3,NA,TRBD1,TRBV4-3,CASSQNPGQGGDTQYF,TGCGCCAGCAGCCAAAACCCGGGACAGGGGGGAGATACGCAGTATTTT
TRBJ2-2,NA,TRBD2,TRBV19,CASSIGLAGGFGELFF,TGTGCCAGTAGTATAGGACTAGCGGGAGGATTCGGGGAGCTGTTTTTT
TRBJ2-5,NA,TRBD2,TRBV11-1,CASSLAAGMAGGKSQETQYF,TGTGCCAGCAGCTTAGCGGCTGGGATGGCGGGGGGCAAAAGCCAAGAGACCCAGTACTTC
TRBJ1-2,many,NA,TRBV7-6,CASSLGPPYGYTF,TGCGCCAGCAGCTTGGGGCCACCCTATGGCTACACCTTC
TRBJ2-6,NA,TRBD1,TRBV9,CASSVPGTGGAGANVLTF,TGTGCCAGCAGCGTACCCGGGACAGGGGGCGCCGGGGCCAACGTCCTGACTTTC
TRBJ2-7,NA,NA,TRBV20-1,CSAPYIGLEYF,TGCAGTGCTCCTTACATCGGACTGGAGTACTTC
TRBJ2-1,NA,NA,TRBV19,CASTRGGNSYNEQFF,TGTGCCAGTACCAGGGGCGGGAACTCCTACAATGAGCAGTTCTTC
TRBJ2-2,few,TRBD1,TRBV7-2,CASSRDRGHGELFF,TGTGCCAGCAGCCGGGACAGGGGACACGGGGAGCTGTTTTTT
TRBJ2-7,few,NA,TRBV9,CASSLFPGHLYEQYF,TGTGCCAGCAGCCTATTCCCGGGACATCTTTACGAGCAGTACTTC